These 18 T cell receptor beta chains were all obtained from the same sample, sequenced in a study of T-cell reconstitution after alpha-beta-depleted transplantation in children. Preparation of the TCRbeta library involved a method that used unique molecular identifiers. MiXCR, run by TCRdb on the PCR reads, gives a single entry per CDR3 protein. The table shows over 550,000 distinct CDR3 sequences, with about 11% occurring only once. The specimen was PBMCs from the stem cell graft donor, collected from the stem cell graft. Receptors originate from a human donor who donated a stem cell graft to a child with acute myeloid leukemia.

This clonotype appeared a few times. CDR3 residues: CSARDRVSSGANVLTF. As DNA, the CDR3 is TGCAGTGCCCGGGACAGGGTTTCCTCTGGGGCCAACGTCCTGACTTTC. The chain has TRBV20-1 and TRBJ2-6, with 9 bases fitting TRBD1. Germline assignment: CDR1 DFQATT and CDR2 SNEGSKA (reference sequence). The CDR3 length is 16 residues. With V trimmed by 6 bases and J by 0 bases, 6 bases remained unmatched.

This clonotype was detected many times. The V and J genes are TRBV7-8 and TRBJ1-1; D not resolved. CDR1 SGHVS and CDR2 FQNEAQ come from the germline V gene. Trimming cost V 5 bases and J 0 bases, with 10 bases left between them. This CDR3 has 14 residues. The CDR3 region is CASSPFLMNTEAFF. Written as DNA, the CDR3 is TGTGCCAGCAGCCCGTTCTTGATGAACACTGAAGCTTTCTTT.

This clonotype occurred many times. This chain links TRBV6-2 or TRBV6-3 with TRBJ1-5, with 7 bases matching TRBD1. The V gene end was trimmed by 6 bases and the J gene end by 1 base; junction bases not matched to a gene: 18. Germline values: CDR1 MNHEY, CDR2 SVGEGT. The CDR3 consists of 19 residues. The CDR3 loop is CASSYGGSRTGRSNQPQHF. The DNA for the CDR3 is TGTGCCAGCAGCTATGGAGGGAGCAGGACAGGAAGAAGCAATCAGCCCCAGCATTTT.

The chain couples TRBV4-2 to TRBJ2-7, with TRBD1 matching over 9 bases. The V and J ends lost 7 bases and 5 bases, in that order; junction bases with no gene match: 12. This CDR3 is built from 15 residues. From germline, CDR1 is LGHNA and CDR2 YNFKEQ. CDR3 amino acids: CASTDLGQGPHEQYF. In DNA, the CDR3 is TGTGCCAGCACCGACCTGGGACAGGGACCCCACGAGCAGTACTTC.

This clonotype has ten or more counts. The chain joins TRBV29-1 to TRBJ2-7, with D perhaps matching TRBD2 (5 bases). CDR1 is SQVTM and CDR2 is ANQGSEA in the germline V gene. Trimming took 4 bases from V and 0 from J, leaving 16 bases between them. The CDR3 runs to 15 residues. The CDR3 loop is CSVGRSGRGSYEQYF. The CDR3 DNA follows: TGCAGCGTTGGGAGGAGCGGACGCGGCTCCTACGAGCAGTACTTC.

This clonotype was detected many times. The chain joins TRBV12-3 or TRBV12-4 to TRBJ2-3; D may correspond to TRBD1 or TRBD2 (5 bases each). V shed 7 bases and J shed 0 bases, with 17 bases lying between them. There are 16 residues in the CDR3. The CDR3 protein is CASTLTRGASTDTQYF. As DNA, the CDR3 is TGTGCCAGCACCCTGACCCGGGGCGCTAGCACAGATACGCAGTATTTT.

The V gene is TRBV6-2 or TRBV6-3, the J gene TRBJ2-1, with 7 bases fitting TRBD1. Germline lookup yields CDR1 MNHEY and CDR2 SVGEGT. This CDR3 comprises 13 residues. The V segment lost 7 bases and the J segment 2 bases; nucleotides outside the gene matches: 2. CDR3 DNA: TGTGCCAGCACGGGACAGCCCTACAATGAGCAGTTCTTC. The encoded protein is CASTGQPYNEQFF.

This clonotype was found many times. The chain has TRBV20-1 and TRBJ2-3; D gene ambiguous. The CDR3 extends over 12 amino acids. Germline CDR1 DFQATT, CDR2 SNEGSKA (reference sequence). The V end lost 6 bases, the J end lost 5 bases, and 12 bases lay between the germline ends. The CDR3 loop is CSAPHRVDTQYF. The CDR3 region has the DNA TGCAGTGCCCCGCACCGGGTAGATACGCAGTATTTT.

The chain recombines TRBV24-1 with TRBJ1-2, with D tentatively TRBD1 (5 bases). V was shortened by 9 bases and J by 4 bases, with 8 bases between the two germline ends. The CDR3 is 11 amino acids. Germline V lookup: CDR1 KGHDR, CDR2 SFDVKD. CDR3 amino acids: CATRDVYGYTF. DNA for the CDR3: TGTGCCACCCGGGACGTCTATGGCTACACCTTC.

This clonotype came up many times. The chain has TRBV7-9 and TRBJ2-1; D may be TRBD2 (6 bases). V was shortened by 2 bases and J by 0 bases, with 8 bases between the two germline ends. Germline values: CDR1 SEHNR, CDR2 FQNEAQ (reference sequence). This CDR3 comprises 15 residues. The CDR3 coding sequence is TGTGCCAGCAGCTTACTCGGGAGCTCCTACAATGAGCAGTTCTTC. Its protein is CASSLLGSSYNEQFF.

V is TRBV30 and J is TRBJ2-7; D ambiguous. The CDR3 consists of 14 residues. Trimming cost V 2 bases and J 1 base, with 12 bases left between them. In germline, CDR1 is GTSNPN, CDR2 SVGIG (reference sequence). The CDR3 loop is CAWSRMGFSYEQYF. CDR3 nucleotide sequence: TGTGCCTGGAGTCGTATGGGGTTTTCCTACGAGCAGTACTTC. Using reference TRBV30 and TRBJ2-7 for the parts outside the CDR3, the full variable domain is SQTIHQWPATLVQPVGSPLSLECTVEGTSNPNLYWYRQAAGRGLQLLFYSVGIGQISSEVPQNLSASRPQDRQFILSSKKLLLSDSGFYLCAWSRMGFSYEQYFGPGTRLTVT.

A note on this clonotype: At one end, the junction sequence differs from germline, possibly due to a read error. The V and J genes are TRBV6-1 and TRBJ2-1, with 8 positions matching TRBD2. Germline V gives CDR1 MNHNS, CDR2 SASEGT. This CDR3 is 14 amino acids long. The CDR3 nucleotides read TGTGCCAGCAGTCAAGCGGGAGTTGTAAATGAGCAGTTCTTC. Amino acids: CASSQAGVVNEQFF.

This clonotype came up a few times. This chain connects TRBV20-1 to TRBJ2-7; TRBD2 matches at 7 bases. Germline CDR1 reads DFQATT; CDR2 reads SNEGSKA (reference sequence). CDR3 size: 16 residues. V dropped 4 bases and J dropped 0; count of bases not matched to a gene: 12. The CDR3 bases are TGCAGTGCTACAATTAAAGACCGGGACTACTCCTACGAGCAGTACTTC. Translating it yields CSATIKDRDYSYEQYF.

The rearrangement links TRBV28 to TRBJ2-4; TRBD1 aligns across 7 bases. The V gene's germline CDR1 is MDHEN and CDR2 SYDVKM. Trimming at V came to 6 bases and at J to 2 bases, leaving 4 bases not matched to a gene. This CDR3 contains 14 residues. The CDR3 coding sequence is TGTGCCAGCAGAATGACAGGGACCAAAAACATTCAGTACTTC. Translated, it gives CASRMTGTKNIQYF.

This clonotype was recorded a few times. This rearrangement joins TRBV9 to TRBJ2-2; D gene unclear. The CDR3 has 13 residues. V was cut by 4 bases and J by 4 bases, with 8 bases left in between. Germline-derived CDR1 and CDR2 are SGDLS and YYNGEE. CDR3 sequence (DNA): TGTGCCAGCAGCCTTACAGCCACCGGGGAGCTGTTTTTT. Amino acids: CASSLTATGELFF.

This chain links TRBV15 with TRBJ1-2; 7 bases are shared with TRBD1. V dropped 3 bases and J dropped 6; count of bases not matched to a gene: 7. Germline CDR1 is LNHNV and CDR2 is YYDKDF (reference sequence). The CDR3 loop spans 14 amino acids. The CDR3 sequence is CATSSLETGHGYTF. CDR3 bases: TGTGCCACCAGCAGCCTCGAGACAGGGCATGGCTACACCTTC.

The rearrangement joins TRBV5-1 to TRBJ2-1, with TRBD2 as a possible D gene (6 bases). Trimming removed 3 bases from V and 0 bases from J, with 10 bases in between. Per germline, CDR1 SGHRS and CDR2 YFSETQ. This CDR3 is built from 15 residues. The CDR3 nucleotides read TGCGCCAGCAGCTCGGAGGGGAGCTCCTACAATGAGCAGTTCTTC. It specifies CASSSEGSSYNEQFF.

The sample holds many counts of this clonotype. The CDR3 reads CASSSRATTGELFF. The DNA of the CDR3 is TGCGCCAGCAGCTCCCGGGCCACGACCGGGGAGCTGTTTTTT. This chain links TRBV4-3 with TRBJ2-2; D ambiguous. The V and J ends lost 5 bases and 5 bases respectively, with 12 bases between them. CDR1 and CDR2 (germline): LGHNA, YSLEER. This CDR3 is built from 14 residues.